This T cell receptor (beta chain) was sequenced for a study of blood T cell repertoires in COVID-19. Overall study context: COVID-19 samples, acute and convalescent, were from the United States, Italy and Spain. In each case, the material was cDNA or gDNA derived from T cells, B-cell-depleted T cells, or PBMCs.

Authors' data handling: Reference gene primer amplification yielded estimated nucleated cell counts. This table comes from immunoSEQ multiplex PCR, and its TCRdb copy is limited to in-frame clones, with some not included. That table furnishes V, J and clone size, whereas the DNA furnished D and trimming. The sample lists approximately 280,000 clones; about 88% were seen once. The CDR3 runs to 16 residues. Germline CDR1 and CDR2: SGHRS and YFSETQ. V lost 4 bases, J lost 1 base, and 2 bases stayed unmatched. The rearrangement uses TRBV5-1 and TRBJ2-3; TRBD2 matches 14 bases. This TCR was sampled from an older woman with acute or convalescent COVID-19. The sample consisted of peripheral blood. The CDR3 DNA reads as TGCGCCAGCAGCCCGACTAGCGGGAGGGGCACAGATACGCAGTATTTT. Translated, it gives CASSPTSGRGTDTQYF.